This T cell receptor (beta chain) was observed in a study of PD-1 blockade in classical Hodgkin lymphoma. Described time point: cycle 4 day 1 (C4D1), after more than five weeks of nivolumab. Each patient relapsed following autologous stem cell transplantation, and prior brentuximab vedotin exposure differed. Only one count was recorded for this clone. The CDR3 covers 12 residues. Germline V CDR1 and CDR2: SGHAT, FQNNGV. V shed 1 base and J 7 bases; nucleotides not matched to a gene: 1. Libraries were prepared by immunoSEQ multiplex PCR; TCRdb keeps only in-frame clonotypes and omits some of them. The profile shows about 41,000 clones, roughly two thirds of them singletons.

The specimen was peripheral blood mononuclear cells (PBMCs), collected before the fourth cycle of nivolumab. The TCR comes from a human donor with classical Hodgkin lymphoma. This chain connects TRBV11-2 to TRBJ2-7, with 7 bases aligning to TRBD2. In DNA form, the CDR3 reads TGTGCCAGCAGCTTAGTCGGGGGGGAGCAGTACTTC. Amino acids: CASSLVGGEQYF.